This TCR beta chain came from a study of blood T cell repertoires in COVID-19. Produced via immunoSEQ multiplex PCR; TCRdb's table is partial and in-frame only. Of about 300,000 clones listed, 88% are singletons. This clone has a single count. This CDR3 contains 14 residues. In germline, CDR1 is SNHLY, CDR2 FYNNEI. The V and J ends lost 6 bases and 8 bases, in that order; junction bases with no gene match: 10. Sequences were obtained from peripheral blood. The chain carries TRBV2 and TRBJ2-1; 7 positions agree with TRBD1. This TCR was recovered from a man younger than 35 with active or convalescent COVID-19. The CDR3 DNA is TGTGCCAGCAGAGGTGCCGACAGGGCATATGAGCAGTTCTTC. It yields the protein CASRGADRAYEQFF.